The 14 T cell receptor beta chains given below trace back to one sample, sequenced in a study of T cell responses to AZD1222 COVID-19 vaccine. Method: immunoSEQ multiplex PCR; TCRdb's copy keeps in-frame clones and lacks some. The sample has about 29,000 clones, over 90% seen once. The source material was peripheral blood, sampled on day 0 of AZD1222 vaccination. The receptors were sampled from an adult in good health.

This chain uses TRBV5-6 with TRBJ2-4; D is possibly TRBD1 (5 bases). From germline, CDR1 is SGHDT and CDR2 YYEEEE. The ends were cut back, 4 bases at V and 1 base at J, with 18 bases in the middle. This CDR3 has 17 amino acids. CDR3 nucleotides: TGTGCCAGCAGCCAGCTTACAGGTTTAGGGGCCAAAAACATTCAGTACTTC. Translation: CASSQLTGLGAKNIQYF.

This chain joins TRBV28 and TRBJ1-2, with D unresolved. This CDR3 contains 12 residues. Trimming cost V 5 bases and J 2 bases, with 6 bases left between them. The germline V gene encodes CDR1 MDHEN and CDR2 SYDVKM. Written as DNA, the CDR3 is TGTGCCAGCAGTGTAGAGAACTATGGCTACACCTTC. Translating it yields CASSVENYGYTF.

This chain joins TRBV7-2 and TRBJ1-5; the D gene is possibly TRBD1 (5 bases). Germline loops: CDR1 SGHTA, CDR2 FQGNSA. The CDR3 is 14 amino acids. V was shortened by 6 bases and J by 7 bases, with 16 bases between the two germline ends. This chain's CDR3 is CASRPGSPGQPQHF. The CDR3 nucleotides read TGTGCCAGCAGGCCAGGGTCTCCGGGACAGCCCCAGCATTTT. Full variable domain (outside the CDR3, taken from reference TRBV7-2 and TRBJ1-5): GAGVSQSPSNKVTEKGKDVELRCDPISGHTALYWYRQSLGQGLEFLIYFQGNSAPDKSGLPSDRFSAERTGGSVSTLTIQRTQQEDSAVYLCASRPGSPGQPQHFGDGTRLSIL.

This clone has only one observation. The chain recombines TRBV7-8 with TRBJ1-1; TRBD1 might be the D (5 bases). There are 14 residues in the CDR3. The V end lost 1 base, the J end lost 5 bases, and 11 bases lay between the germline ends. Per germline, CDR1 SGHVS and CDR2 FQNEAQ. CDR3 coding DNA: TGTGCCAGCAGCTTAGACGGGGGAGGGACTGAAGCTTTCTTT. This translates into CASSLDGGGTEAFF.

The sample holds one count of this clone. V and J are TRBV19 and TRBJ2-7; no clear D gene. Trimming cost V 3 bases and J 2 bases, with 8 bases left between them. Germline V lookup: CDR1 LNHDA, CDR2 SQIVND (reference sequence). The length of the CDR3 is 13 residues. Written as DNA, the CDR3 is TGTGCCAGTAGTATCCGGACCACCTACGAGCAGTACTTC. Translation gives CASSIRTTYEQYF.

The V call is TRBV5-4, the J call TRBJ1-1; no reliable D call. CDR1 SGHNT and CDR2 YYREEE come from the germline V gene (reference sequence). V was pared by 4 bases and J by 3 bases, with 4 bases between. The CDR3 is 11 residues long. The CDR3 sequence: CASSGDTEAFF. As DNA, the CDR3 is TGTGCCAGCAGCGGGGACACTGAAGCTTTCTTT.

The rearrangement links TRBV7-8 to TRBJ1-5; D perhaps matches TRBD1 (6 bases). The CDR3 is made up of 17 amino acids. Trimming left V 1 base short and J 9 bases short, with 22 bases between. Germline V lookup: CDR1 SGHVS, CDR2 FQNEAQ. The CDR3 DNA reads TGTGCCAGCAGCTTAGAAGACCCGGGACATCGACTATGGCCCCAGCATTTT. This codes for CASSLEDPGHRLWPQHF. The full variable domain, rest sourced from reference TRBV7-8 and TRBJ1-5, is GAGVSQSPRYKVAKRGQDVALRCDPISGHVSLFWYQQALGQGPEFLTYFQNEAQLDKSGLPSDRFFAERPEGSVSTLKIQRTQQEDSAVYLCASSLEDPGHRLWPQHFGDGTRLSIL.

The chain links TRBV6-2 or TRBV6-3 to TRBJ2-1; a weak D match, TRBD2 (6 bases). In germline, CDR1 is MNHEY, CDR2 SVGEGT. With 6 bases removed from V and 6 bases from J, the gap between germline ends came to 24 bases. The CDR3 has 17 residues. The CDR3 DNA reads as TGTGCCAGCAGCCCTCCGGTGGGGCTACCCGGGGGCAATGAGCAGTTCTTC. This encodes CASSPPVGLPGGNEQFF.

This rearrangement joins TRBV10-1 to TRBJ2-7; 9 bases map to TRBD2. The germline V gene has CDR1 WNHNN and CDR2 SYGVQD (reference sequence). The V and J ends lost 4 bases and 0 bases, in that order; junction bases with no gene match: 1. The CDR3 runs 14 residues. The CDR3 DNA follows: TGCGCCAGCAGTGCTAGCGGGGCCTCCTACGAGCAGTACTTC. Translated: CASSASGASYEQYF.

This clone appeared once. The chain carries TRBV27 and TRBJ2-2; no reliable D call. Between the trimmed V and J ends, which lost 8 bases and 0 bases, there was a span of 7 bases. The germline V gene has CDR1 MNHEY and CDR2 SMNVEV (reference sequence). This CDR3 is built from 13 residues. The CDR3 region is CASLRTNTGELFF. The CDR3 bases are TGTGCCAGCCTACGGACGAACACCGGGGAGCTGTTTTTT.

This chain uses TRBV7-9 with TRBJ1-2; D might be TRBD1 (6 bases). Germline CDR1 SEHNR, CDR2 FQNEAQ (reference sequence). The V end lost 3 bases, the J end lost 8 bases, and 22 bases lay between the germline ends. This CDR3 has 16 residues. CDR3 nucleotides: TGTGCCAGCAGCTTGGCCTCTACGGGGGCACTGGGGGGCTACACCTTC. This codes for CASSLASTGALGGYTF.

The chain recombines TRBV6-1 with TRBJ2-2; 7 bases match TRBD2. J lost 4 bases, V lost 0 bases, and 11 bases had no gene match. CDR3 length: 18 amino acids. The germline CDR1 and CDR2 sequences are MNHNS and SASEGT. CDR3 bases: TGTGCCAGCAGTGAAGCGGTGAACGGGGGGTACCTCACCGGGGAGCTGTTTTTT. Residues: CASSEAVNGGYLTGELFF.

The chain is built from TRBV6-5 and TRBJ1-3, with D perhaps matching TRBD1 (5 bases). From germline, CDR1 is MNHEY and CDR2 SVGAGI. The germline V and J ends were trimmed by 5 bases and 5 bases, with 16 bases remaining between them. CDR3 length: 15 residues. The chain's CDR3 is CASSLESAGRNTIYF. CDR3 bases: TGTGCCAGCAGTCTTGAAAGTGCAGGGAGAAACACCATATATTTT.

The rearrangement joins TRBV19 to TRBJ1-3, with TRBD1 identical over 8 bases. The CDR3 consists of 14 residues. The junction had 2 bases not matched to a gene; V was cut back by 3 bases and J by 4 bases. CDR1 and CDR2 from the germline V gene are LNHDA and SQIVND (reference sequence). CDR3 bases: TGTGCCAGTAGTATCCGGACAGGGGGAAACACCATATATTTT. This gives the protein CASSIRTGGNTIYF. The variable domain in full, completed from reference TRBV19 and TRBJ1-3, reads DGGITQSPKYLFRKEGQNVTLSCEQNLNHDAMYWYRQDPGQGLRLIYYSQIVNDFQKGDIAEGYSVSREKKESFPLTVTSAQKNPTAFYLCASSIRTGGNTIYFGEGSWLTVV.